Presented here are 16 T cell receptor beta chains from one specimen sequenced in a study of T cells in placental villitis. Sequencing used immunoSEQ v4. The table came from immunoSEQ multiplex PCR; TCRdb's copy has only in-frame clones and leaves some out. The table has several thousand clones, about three quarters seen once. The sequencing sample was made of placental tissue containing maternal and fetal cells. The receptors stem from a human patient with infectious villitis; the placental T cells may come from both mother and fetus.

V and J are TRBV21-1 and TRBJ2-5; the table's TRBD2 call for D was not verified on the DNA. TRBV21-1 is tagged as a pseudogene. CDR3 length: 14 amino acids. The DNA of the CDR3 is TGTGCCAGCAGGTACGAGGGCGTTCGGGAGACCCAGTACTTC. It translates to CASRYEGVRETQYF.

The chain has TRBV4-1 and TRBJ2-4; the D gene is possibly TRBD1 (7 bases). The CDR3 is 14 residues long. Germline CDR1 MGHRA, CDR2 YSYEKL. With 3 bases removed from V and 8 bases from J, the gap between germline ends came to 14 bases. This chain's CDR3 is CASSQGTERDIQYF. The CDR3 nucleotides are TGCGCCAGCAGCCAGGGGACAGAGCGGGACATTCAGTACTTC.

The CDR3 loop is CAWSVNSHNSPLHF. The CDR3, as DNA: TGTGCCTGGAGTGTTAACAGTCATAATTCACCCCTCCACTTT. The chain carries TRBV30 and TRBJ1-6, with D unresolved. The CDR3 is made up of 14 amino acids. Trimming removed 0 bases from V and 5 bases from J, with 8 bases in between. The germline CDR1 and CDR2 sequences are GTSNPN and SVGIG (reference sequence).

In this sample, this clone turned up once. Germline and junction disagree at one end, which may indicate a read error. V is TRBV7-7 and J is TRBJ2-1; 12 bases are shared with TRBD2. CDR1 and CDR2 (germline): SSHAT, FNYEAQ (reference sequence). The CDR3 has 16 residues. The CDR3 region is CASSLRTSGAFNEQFF. For the CDR3, the DNA is TGTGCTAGCAGCCTACGGACTAGCGGGGCCTTCAATGAGCAGTTCTTC.

The V gene is TRBV5-4, the J gene TRBJ2-1; 9 bases align to TRBD2. The CDR3 spans 13 residues. Trimming removed 10 bases from V and 11 bases from J; junction bases left unmatched: 13. Germline CDR1 SGHNT, CDR2 YYREEE (reference sequence). CDR3 nucleotides: TGTGCCCTCTCAGCGGGGGGCCAGGTTAAGCAGTTCTTC. It yields the protein CALSAGGQVKQFF.

This chain joins TRBV2 and TRBJ2-2; perhaps TRBD2 as D (5 bases). CDR3 length equals 14 residues. Germline V lookup: CDR1 SNHLY, CDR2 FYNNEI. Between the trimmed V and J ends, which lost 4 bases and 1 base, there was a span of 7 bases. The CDR3 nucleotides are TGTGCCAGCAGTGGGGCGGGGAACACCGGGGAGCTGTTTTTT. It translates to CASSGAGNTGELFF. Supplemented by reference TRBV2 and TRBJ2-2, the full variable domain reads EPEVTQTPSHQVTQMGQEVILRCVPISNHLYFYWYRQILGQKVEFLVSFYNNEISEKSEIFDDQFSVERPDGSNFTLKIRSTKLEDSAMYFCASSGAGNTGELFFGEGSRLTVL.

The chain combines TRBV28 with TRBJ1-2, with D perhaps matching TRBD1 (5 bases). V was shortened by 6 bases and J by 6 bases, with 11 bases between the two germline ends. Germline-derived CDR1 and CDR2 are MDHEN and SYDVKM. The CDR3 extends over 12 amino acids. The CDR3 protein is CASSTGLNGYTF. CDR3 sequence (DNA): TGTGCCAGCAGCACGGGACTGAATGGCTACACCTTC.

The rearrangement links TRBV5-4 to TRBJ2-7; TRBD1 aligns across 7 bases. There are 15 residues in the CDR3. V lost 5 bases to trimming and J lost 0 bases; unmatched junction nucleotides: 8. Germline V lookup: CDR1 SGHNT, CDR2 YYREEE (reference sequence). CDR3 sequence reads: CASSVKGGTSYEQYF. In DNA, the CDR3 is TGTGCCAGCAGTGTTAAAGGGGGCACCTCCTACGAGCAGTACTTC.

The table lists this clone with a few counts. V and J are TRBV19 and TRBJ2-3; weak D call: TRBD1 (7 bases). This CDR3 has 15 amino acids. The V and J ends lost 3 bases and 3 bases respectively, with 13 bases between them. CDR1 and CDR2 from the germline V gene are LNHDA and SQIVND (reference sequence). The CDR3 sequence: CASSIRGVRTDTQYF. In nucleotides, the CDR3 is TGTGCCAGTAGTATCAGGGGGGTTAGGACAGATACGCAGTATTTT.

As for this clone: Additional DNA sequences in this sample encode the identical CDR3. This chain uses TRBV18 with TRBJ2-7; 7 nucleotides align to TRBD1. The J segment lost 5 bases and the V segment lost 3 bases, leaving 1 base of the junction unmatched. Germline lookup yields CDR1 KGHSH and CDR2 LQKENI. There are 12 residues in the CDR3. In DNA form, the CDR3 reads TGTGCCAGCTCACCCACAGGGGACGAGCAGTACTTC. It translates to CASSPTGDEQYF. The full variable domain, its missing parts supplied by reference TRBV18 and TRBJ2-7, is NAGVMQNPRHLVRRRGQEARLRCSPMKGHSHVYWYRQLPEEGLKFMVYLQKENIIDESGMPKERFSAEFPKEGPSILRIQQVVRGDSAAYFCASSPTGDEQYFGPGTRLTVT.

This clone has only a few counts. One end of the junction does not line up with germline, which may come from a read error. The chain employs TRBV12-5 and TRBJ2-5; 7 positions agree with TRBD2. The CDR3 contains 13 residues. The germline V gene has CDR1 LGHNT and CDR2 FRNRAP. This CDR3 is CASGLGGVETQYF. The CDR3 DNA sequence: TGTGCTAGTGGCTTGGGGGGGGTCGAGACCCAGTACTTC.

The V gene is TRBV14, the J gene TRBJ2-5, with D possibly TRBD1 on 5 matching bases. The CDR3 consists of 17 residues. Germline-derived CDR1 and CDR2 are SGHDN and FVKESK. Trimming removed 0 bases at V and 4 bases at J, with 18 bases between. The CDR3 DNA sequence: TGTGCCAGCAGCCAAGAAATGGGGCAGACCCCGGGAGAGACCCAGTACTTC. Translated, it gives CASSQEMGQTPGETQYF.

This clone counts as medium-sized. CDR3 residues: CASSTITDRRTQYF. The CDR3 DNA reads TGTGCCAGCAGCACTATAACTGATCGACGGACCCAGTACTTC. The chain combines TRBV5-4 with TRBJ2-5, with D uncertain. Germline V lookup: CDR1 SGHNT, CDR2 YYREEE (reference sequence). The CDR3 length is 14 residues. V lost 4 bases, J lost 7 bases, and 17 bases lay in between.

V is TRBV4-1 and J is TRBJ1-5; no clear D gene. The V gene lost 0 bases and the J gene lost 7 bases, with 7 bases spanning the gap. The germline gives CDR1 MGHRA, CDR2 YSYEKL. This CDR3 contains 13 residues. The CDR3 loop reads CASSQDRVQPQHF. The CDR3 DNA follows: TGCGCCAGCAGCCAAGATCGGGTCCAGCCCCAGCATTTT.

CDR3: CASSPRIQGAEKLFF. The CDR3, as DNA: TGTGCCAGCAGCCCTCGGATACAGGGGGCGGAAAAACTGTTTTTT. This rearrangement joins TRBV7-2 to TRBJ1-4; 9 nucleotides agree with TRBD1. This CDR3 is 15 amino acids long. Germline-derived CDR1 and CDR2 are SGHTA and FQGNSA. Losses at the gene ends were 5 bases for V and 8 bases for J; bases not matched to a gene: 9. The complete variable domain, with remaining parts taken from reference TRBV7-2 and TRBJ1-4, reads GAGVSQSPSNKVTEKGKDVELRCDPISGHTALYWYRQSLGQGLEFLIYFQGNSAPDKSGLPSDRFSAERTGGSVSTLTIQRTQQEDSAVYLCASSPRIQGAEKLFFGSGTQLSVL.

The gene calls are TRBV7-9 and TRBJ2-2; no firm D call. The germline CDR1 and CDR2 sequences are SEHNR and FQNEAQ (reference sequence). Deletions cut 5 bases from V and 5 bases from J, with 12 bases between. This CDR3 has 14 amino acids. DNA of the CDR3: TGTGCCAGCAGCAGCTCTACTGGAACCGGGGAGCTGTTTTTT. Protein sequence: CASSSSTGTGELFF.